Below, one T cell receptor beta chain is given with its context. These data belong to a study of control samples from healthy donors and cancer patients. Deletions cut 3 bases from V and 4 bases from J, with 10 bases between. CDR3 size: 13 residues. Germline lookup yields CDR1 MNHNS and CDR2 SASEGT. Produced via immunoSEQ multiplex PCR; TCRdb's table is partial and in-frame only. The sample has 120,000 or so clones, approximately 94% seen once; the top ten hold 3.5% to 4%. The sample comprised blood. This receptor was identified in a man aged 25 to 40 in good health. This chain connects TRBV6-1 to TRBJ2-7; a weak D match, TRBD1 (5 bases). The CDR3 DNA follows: TGTGCCAGCAGTGACAGGGTCGTTTACGAGCAGTACTTC. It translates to CASSDRVVYEQYF.